This is a list of T cell receptor beta chains from one sample in a study of cytomegalovirus exposure and HLA in healthy donors. Profiling relied on immunoSEQ multiplex PCR, and the TCRdb table lists in-frame clones only, not all of them. The table shows some 150,000 clones, with nearly 80% occurring only once. The sequenced sample consisted of PBMCs. These receptors all come from a male donor in good health and CMV-seronegative. The CDR3 runs from the conserved cysteine through the conserved F or W. A D gene is named only where the DNA matches it firmly. A row's size may be missing; if present it is once, few, many or a size class.

J	D	size	V	DNA	CDR3
TRBJ2-3	NA	NA	TRBV7-9	TGTGCCAGCAGCTTAGACTCTGATACGCAGTATTTT	CASSLDSDTQYF
TRBJ1-1	NA	NA	TRBV7-2	TGTGCCAGCAGCTTCTACCCAGGGGAAACTGAAGCTTTCTTT	CASSFYPGETEAFF
TRBJ1-2	NA	NA	TRBV4-3	TGCGCCAGCAGCCAAGACACAGGGATAGGCGGCTACACCTTC	CASSQDTGIGGYTF
TRBJ1-2	NA	NA	TRBV21-1	TGTGCCAGCAGCAAAAGGCTTCCGGACAGGGTTTACAGTGGCTACACCTTC	CASSKRLPDRVYSGYTF
TRBJ1-3	NA	NA	TRBV4-1	TGCGCCAGCAGCCAAGCGGCGGTCTTTTGGGGAAACACCATATATTTT	CASSQAAVFWGNTIYF
TRBJ1-2	TRBD1	NA	TRBV5-6	TGTGCCAGCAGGCTACAGGGGGCGTCCGGTGGCTACACCTTC	CASRLQGASGGYTF
TRBJ2-7	TRBD1	NA	TRBV6-5	TGTGCCAGCAGTTCCCCGACAGGGAGCTACGAGCAGTACTTC	CASSSPTGSYEQYF
TRBJ2-5	NA	NA	TRBV21-1	TGTGCCAGCAGCAAACAGGAGGGGGCTAGCCAAGAGACCCAGTACTTC	CASSKQEGASQETQYF
TRBJ2-5	NA	NA	TRBV29-1	TGCAGCGTTGGGGGGGGGCGGGCGGAGACCCAGTACTTC	CSVGGGRAETQYF
TRBJ2-3	NA	NA	TRBV11-3	TGTGCCAGCAGCTTAGCCAGGGTCGATACGCAGTATTTT	CASSLARVDTQYF
TRBJ1-3	NA	NA	TRBV6-5	TGTGCCAGCAGTTACACCGAAACAGGCGCTGGAAACACCATATATTTT	CASSYTETGAGNTIYF
TRBJ1-1	TRBD1	NA	TRBV4-1	TGCGCCAGCAGCCTCAGGGGGCCCCACCAGGGATCGGGCACTGAAGCTTTCTTT	CASSLRGPHQGSGTEAFF
TRBJ1-6	NA	NA	TRBV19	TGTGCCAGTAGTATTATAGCAGGGTCTAATTCACCCCTCCACTTT	CASSIIAGSNSPLHF
TRBJ2-4	NA	NA	TRBV7-2	TGTGCCAGCAGCTCCGGCGGGACAGCCAAAAACATTCAGTACTTC	CASSSGGTAKNIQYF
TRBJ1-5	NA	NA	TRBV7-9	TGTGCCAGCAGCAAAGGGGAAACCAATCAGCCCCAGCATTTT	CASSKGETNQPQHF
TRBJ1-1	NA	NA	TRBV10-1	TGCGCCAGCAGTGAGTCGAACGGCGGCACTGAAGCTTTCTTT	CASSESNGGTEAFF
TRBJ2-1	TRBD2	NA	TRBV5-1	TGCGCCAGCAACCCGGTACGGGGGGAGAATGAGCAGTTCTTC	CASNPVRGENEQFF
TRBJ1-1	NA	NA	TRBV7-9	TGTGCCAGCAGCCCAGACAGATTGAGGACGGCTTTCTTT	CASSPDRLRTAFF
TRBJ2-7	NA	NA	TRBV19	TGTGCCAGTAGTACCCTTGGAGAATCGGGCTCCTACGAGCAGTACTTC	CASSTLGESGSYEQYF
TRBJ1-2	NA	few	TRBV9	TGTGCCAGCAGCGCCGCAACAGGCCCCCTCTATGGCTACACCTTC	CASSAATGPLYGYTF
TRBJ1-5	TRBD1	NA	TRBV9	TGTGCCAGCAGTATAACAGGGGCCAATCAGCCCCAGCATTTT	CASSITGANQPQHF
TRBJ2-7	NA	NA	TRBV30	TGTGCCTGGAGTGTAAGACCTGGGAGGGAGCAGTACTTC	CAWSVRPGREQYF
TRBJ1-2	NA	NA	TRBV7-9	TGTGCCAGCAGCTTAGGCGGGGCAACTAACTATGGCTACACCTTC	CASSLGGATNYGYTF
TRBJ2-7	NA	NA	TRBV11-3	TGTGCCAGCAGCTCTTCAGAAGACGAGCAGTACTTC	CASSSSEDEQYF
TRBJ2-7	NA	NA	TRBV5-4	TGTGCCAGCAGCTGGGGAATGGGGGCTTACGAGCAGTACTTC	CASSWGMGAYEQYF
TRBJ1-2	NA	NA	TRBV30	TGTGCCTGGAGTAGGGGTTCTATGGACTACACCTTC	CAWSRGSMDYTF
TRBJ2-5	NA	NA	TRBV4-2	TGTGCCAGCAGCCAAAACCAGGGGCCGGAGACCCAGTACTTC	CASSQNQGPETQYF
TRBJ1-1	NA	NA	TRBV13	TGTGCCAGCAGGTTGGTTTCGGAGAAGAACACTGAAGCTTTCTTT	CASRLVSEKNTEAFF
TRBJ2-3	TRBD2	NA	TRBV14	TGTGCCAGCAGCCCCCGACTAGCGGCACCCACAGATACGCAGTATTTT	CASSPRLAAPTDTQYF
TRBJ1-2	TRBD1	NA	TRBV29-1	TGCAGCGTGAGGGACAGGGGACCCCAACACAGAACCTTC	CSVRDRGPQHRTF
TRBJ1-3	NA	NA	TRBV4-3	TGCGCCAGCAGCCAGGTCGGAGGGGGAAACACCATATATTTT	CASSQVGGGNTIYF
TRBJ2-7	NA	NA	TRBV18	TGTGCCAGCTCACCAGGAGTGGCAGGGGTTGACGAGCAGTACTTC	CASSPGVAGVDEQYF
TRBJ2-4	TRBD1	NA	TRBV5-4	TGTGCCAGCACCGTTGGAATCGGGACAGGGGACATTCAGTACTTC	CASTVGIGTGDIQYF
TRBJ2-1	NA	NA	TRBV5-6	TGTGCCAGCAGTTGGACAGTCGAGCAGTTCTTC	CASSWTVEQFF
TRBJ2-2	TRBD1	NA	TRBV5-4	TGTGCCAGCAGCCCCGACAGGGGGGCCGGGGAGCTGTTTTTT	CASSPDRGAGELFF
TRBJ1-1	NA	NA	TRBV19	TGTGCCAGTAGTATAGTCAACGGGAACACTGAAGCTTTCTTT	CASSIVNGNTEAFF
TRBJ2-1	TRBD1	NA	TRBV9	TGTGCCAGCAGCGTAGCCTCCGGACAGGGGAGTAATGAGCAGTTCTTC	CASSVASGQGSNEQFF
TRBJ2-1	NA	NA	TRBV6-5	TGTGCCAGCAGTTACTCGACAACGCACTACAATGAGCAGTTCTTC	CASSYSTTHYNEQFF
TRBJ2-5	NA	NA	TRBV11-1	TGTGCCAGCAGAGAATTTACGGGATACGAGACCCAGTACTTC	CASREFTGYETQYF
TRBJ2-5	TRBD1	NA	TRBV4-1	TGCGCCAGCAGCCCCAGGGGGCTCCCCTTGACCCAGTACTTC	CASSPRGLPLTQYF
TRBJ1-5	NA	NA	TRBV6-5	TGTGCCAGCAGTCTACAGGCCTCCAATCAGCCCCAGCATTTT	CASSLQASNQPQHF
TRBJ1-1	NA	few	TRBV5-1	TGCGCCAGCGGGTTCGGCGGAGCCAACACTGAAGCTTTCTTT	CASGFGGANTEAFF
TRBJ2-7	TRBD1	few	TRBV4-1	TGCGCCAGCAGCCAGACAGGGAGTCTCTACGAGCAGTACTTC	CASSQTGSLYEQYF
TRBJ2-5	NA	few	TRBV30	TGTGCCTGGGACCAAATCGGGGGAGAGACCCAGTACTTC	CAWDQIGGETQYF
TRBJ2-5	TRBD2	NA	TRBV9	TGTGCCAGCAGCGCCGGGACTAGCGGGGGGGCCCAAGAGACCCAGTACTTC	CASSAGTSGGAQETQYF
TRBJ2-4	TRBD1	NA	TRBV7-2	TGTGCCAGCAGTCGCGGACAGGGATCGAACATTCAGTACTTC	CASSRGQGSNIQYF
TRBJ1-4	NA	NA	TRBV19	TGTGCCAGTAGTATCGGCGGGGAGTTTAATGAAAAACTGTTTTTT	CASSIGGEFNEKLFF
TRBJ1-4	TRBD1	NA	TRBV30	TGTGCCTGGGGCCGGGACAGGGGAGAAGAAAAACTGTTTTTT	CAWGRDRGEEKLFF
TRBJ2-5	NA	NA	TRBV10-3	TGTGCCATCAGCGCCACGGGGAGCCTCCAAGAGACCCAGTACTTC	CAISATGSLQETQYF
TRBJ1-3	NA	once	TRBV6-5	TGTGCCAGCAGTCGCACGGGTTCTGGAAACACCATATATTTT	CASSRTGSGNTIYF
TRBJ2-3	TRBD2	few	TRBV5-1	TGCGCCAGCAGCTGGCTGGGGACTAGCGGGGGACGCACAGATACGCAGTATTTT	CASSWLGTSGGRTDTQYF
TRBJ1-1	NA	NA	TRBV10-3	TGTGCCATCAGTCGAGGAAACACTGAAGCTTTCTTT	CAISRGNTEAFF
TRBJ1-4	NA	NA	TRBV18	TGTGCCAGCTCGGCAGGGGTTCGTGAAAAACTGTTTTTT	CASSAGVREKLFF
TRBJ1-1	NA	NA	TRBV11-2	TGTGCCAGCAGCTTAGCACAAACGAACACTGAAGCTTTCTTT	CASSLAQTNTEAFF
TRBJ1-6	TRBD1	NA	TRBV30	TGTGCCTTCGAAGCAGGGGGAAATTCACCCCTCCACTTT	CAFEAGGNSPLHF
TRBJ1-2	NA	NA	TRBV30	TGTGCCTGGGCTCGGACGGACTCTAACTATGGCTACACCTTC	CAWARTDSNYGYTF
TRBJ2-3	TRBD2	NA	TRBV10-3	TGTGCCATCAGTGCGACTAGCGGGGGCACAGATACGCAGTATTTT	CAISATSGGTDTQYF
TRBJ2-3	NA	NA	TRBV2	TGTGCCAGCAGTGAAGGGCAGGCGGGGGCCAGGACAGATACGCAGTATTTT	CASSEGQAGARTDTQYF
TRBJ2-1	TRBD2	NA	TRBV2	TGTGCCAGCAGCGCCCGACTAGCGGGGCTATACAATGAGCAGTTCTTC	CASSARLAGLYNEQFF